Presented here are 9 T cell receptor beta chains from one specimen sequenced in a study of CD8 T cells in Susac syndrome. A quantity of about 0.45 to 1 ug RNA underwent reverse transcription using random hexamers. TCRdb re-derived calls from the immunoSEQ multiplex PCR reads in MiXCR, one entry per CDR3 protein. The sample carries about 300,000 distinct CDR3 sequences, roughly nine tenths recorded once. The material sequenced was CD4+ T cells from PBMCs. These receptors all come from a human donor with multiple sclerosis.

The gene calls are TRBV7-9 and TRBJ2-3; the D gene is possibly TRBD1 (5 bases). This CDR3 region has 13 residues. Germline-derived CDR1 and CDR2 are SEHNR and FQNEAQ (reference sequence). With 6 bases removed from V and 4 bases from J, the gap between germline ends came to 11 bases. CDR3: CASRPAGPDTQYF. Written as DNA, the CDR3 is TGTGCCAGCAGACCCGCAGGGCCAGATACGCAGTATTTT.

The chain uses TRBV5-6 and TRBJ2-7; tentative D call: TRBD2 (6 bases). Looked up from germline, CDR1 is SGHDT and CDR2 is YYEEEE. Trimming left V 0 bases short and J 0 bases short, with 7 bases between. CDR3 length: 14 amino acids. This CDR3 is CASSLVGGSYEQYF. The CDR3 DNA is TGTGCCAGCAGCTTGGTCGGGGGCTCCTACGAGCAGTACTTC.

The rearrangement uses TRBV6-1 and TRBJ1-2; 11 nucleotides agree with TRBD1. J gave up 6 bases and V 6 bases, and 18 bases lay outside the gene matches. The CDR3 is 18 residues long. In germline, CDR1 is MNHNS, CDR2 SASEGT. CDR3 protein: CASSALRRDRGSPNGYTF. In nucleotides, the CDR3 is TGTGCCAGCAGCGCCCTTCGCCGGGACAGGGGGTCCCCTAATGGCTACACCTTC.

The chain employs TRBV3-1 and TRBJ2-3, with 7 bases aligning to TRBD2. After removal of 0 bases from V and 2 bases from J, the junction contained 8 bases not matched to a gene. Germline values: CDR1 LGHDT, CDR2 YNNKEL (reference sequence). The length of the CDR3 is 17 residues. The CDR3 sequence is CASSQDAGTILTDTQYF. The CDR3 DNA follows: TGTGCCAGCAGCCAAGATGCCGGGACTATCCTCACAGATACGCAGTATTTT.

The chain employs TRBV2 and TRBJ1-5; D is perhaps TRBD1 (5 bases). Deletions cut 6 bases from V and 5 bases from J, with 17 bases between. This CDR3 spans 15 amino acids. CDR1 SNHLY and CDR2 FYNNEI come from the germline V gene. CDR3: CASSRSSEGHQPQHF. CDR3 DNA sequence: TGTGCCAGCAGCCGAAGCTCCGAGGGGCATCAGCCCCAGCATTTT.

In its sample, this clonotype was seen a few times. The chain combines TRBV7-2 with TRBJ1-1; 9 positions agree with TRBD1. Germline V gives CDR1 SGHTA, CDR2 FQGNSA. The CDR3 sequence is 15 residues long. Trimming at V came to 2 bases and at J to 1 base, leaving 2 bases not matched to a gene. CDR3 residues: CASSLQTGGNTEAFF. The CDR3 bases are TGTGCCAGCAGCTTACAGACAGGGGGGAACACTGAAGCTTTCTTT.

The chain employs TRBV19 and TRBJ2-7, with 9 nucleotides matching TRBD2. Germline values: CDR1 LNHDA, CDR2 SQIVND (reference sequence). Germline trimming cut 5 bases from V and 2 bases from J; bases unmatched to any gene: 4. The CDR3 sequence is 14 residues long. CDR3 region: CASSEAGGPYEQYF. The CDR3 DNA is TGTGCCAGTAGTGAAGCGGGGGGCCCCTACGAGCAGTACTTC.

The rearrangement uses TRBV3-1 and TRBJ2-7; no clear D gene. The V end lost 1 base, the J end lost 6 bases, and 7 bases lay between the germline ends. Germline assignment: CDR1 LGHDT and CDR2 YNNKEL (reference sequence). This CDR3 is 12 amino acids long. The CDR3 DNA reads TGTGCCAGCAGCCAAGTGTATGCCGAGCAGTACTTC. As protein: CASSQVYAEQYF.

The chain carries TRBV12-5 and TRBJ2-1; D is possibly TRBD2 (6 bases). Germline V gene data show CDR1 as LGHNT and CDR2 as FRNRAP. CDR3 length: 16 residues. With 6 bases removed from V and 10 bases from J, the gap between germline ends came to 25 bases. CDR3 in amino acids: CASGPSNWGRLEEQFF. The DNA for the CDR3 is TGTGCTAGTGGGCCTTCTAATTGGGGGAGGCTTGAGGAGCAGTTCTTC.